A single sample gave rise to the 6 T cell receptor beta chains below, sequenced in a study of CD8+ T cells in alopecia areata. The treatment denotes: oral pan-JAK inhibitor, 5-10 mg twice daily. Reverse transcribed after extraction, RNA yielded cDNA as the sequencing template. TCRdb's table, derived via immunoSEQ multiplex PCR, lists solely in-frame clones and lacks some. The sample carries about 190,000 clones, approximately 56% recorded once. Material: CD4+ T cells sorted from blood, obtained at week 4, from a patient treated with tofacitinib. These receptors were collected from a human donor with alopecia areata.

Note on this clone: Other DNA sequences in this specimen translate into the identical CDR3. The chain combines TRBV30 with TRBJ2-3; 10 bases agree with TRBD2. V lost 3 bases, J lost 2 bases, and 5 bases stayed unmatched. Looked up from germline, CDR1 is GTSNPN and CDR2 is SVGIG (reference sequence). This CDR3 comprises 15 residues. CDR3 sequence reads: CAWRRLAGATDTQYF. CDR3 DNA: TGTGCCTGGAGAAGGCTAGCGGGAGCCACAGATACGCAGTATTTT. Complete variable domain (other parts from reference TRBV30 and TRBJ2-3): SQTIHQWPATLVQPVGSPLSLECTVEGTSNPNLYWYRQAAGRGLQLLFYSVGIGQISSEVPQNLSASRPQDRQFILSSKKLLLSDSGFYLCAWRRLAGATDTQYFGPGTRLTVL.

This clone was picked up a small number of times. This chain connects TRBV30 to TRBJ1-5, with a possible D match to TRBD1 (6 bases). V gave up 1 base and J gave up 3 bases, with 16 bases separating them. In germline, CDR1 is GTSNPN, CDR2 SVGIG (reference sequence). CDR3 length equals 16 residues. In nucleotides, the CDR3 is TGTGCCTGGAGTGCGTTTACAGGGAAAAACAATCAGCCCCAGCATTTT. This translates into CAWSAFTGKNNQPQHF. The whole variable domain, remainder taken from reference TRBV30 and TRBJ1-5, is SQTIHQWPATLVQPVGSPLSLECTVEGTSNPNLYWYRQAAGRGLQLLFYSVGIGQISSEVPQNLSASRPQDRQFILSSKKLLLSDSGFYLCAWSAFTGKNNQPQHFGDGTRLSIL.

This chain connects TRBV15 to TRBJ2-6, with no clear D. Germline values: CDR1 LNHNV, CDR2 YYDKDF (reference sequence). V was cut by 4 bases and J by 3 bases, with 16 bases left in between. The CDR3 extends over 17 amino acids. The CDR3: CATSTAGTPLGANVLTF. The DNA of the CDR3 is TGTGCCACCAGCACGGCAGGAACGCCTCTTGGGGCCAACGTCCTGACTTTC.

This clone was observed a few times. This CDR3 reads CASSLDPAYEQYF. In DNA, the CDR3 is TGTGCCAGCAGCTTAGATCCGGCTTACGAGCAGTACTTC. This chain connects TRBV7-6 to TRBJ2-7; D remains ambiguous. CDR1 and CDR2 from the germline V gene are SGHVS and FNYEAQ. The ends were cut back, 1 base at V and 4 bases at J, with 8 bases in the middle. The CDR3 loop spans 13 amino acids.

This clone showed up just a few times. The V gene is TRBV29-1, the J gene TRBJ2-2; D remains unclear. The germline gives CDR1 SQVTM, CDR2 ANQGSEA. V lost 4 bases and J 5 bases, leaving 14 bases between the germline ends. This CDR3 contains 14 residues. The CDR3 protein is CSVGSLPRTGELFF. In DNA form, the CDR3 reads TGCAGCGTTGGTAGCCTCCCCCGGACCGGGGAGCTGTTTTTT.

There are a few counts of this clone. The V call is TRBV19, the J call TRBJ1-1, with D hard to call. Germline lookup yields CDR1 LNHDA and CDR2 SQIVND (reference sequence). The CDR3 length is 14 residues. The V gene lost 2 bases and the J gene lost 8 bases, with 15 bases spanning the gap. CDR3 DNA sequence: TGTGCCAGTAGTATAAAGGAGGGAACTTCGGAAGCTTTCTTT. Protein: CASSIKEGTSEAFF.